This T cell receptor (beta chain) was captured by sequencing in a study of shared clonotypes between healthy human individuals. Study outcomes and limitations: Clonotypes not shared had lower generation probabilities than those common to all four donors.

Partitioning of CD4+ cells yielded a CD45RA+ naive subset and a CD45RA-negative memory subset. With regard to this clone: Its antigen remains unidentified.

The table came from immunoSEQ multiplex PCR; TCRdb's copy has only in-frame clones and leaves some out. The data show 950,000 to 1,100,000 clones, with more than 75% seen just once and roughly 0.61% held by the top ten. J lost 9 bases, V lost 5 bases, and 12 bases had no gene match. CDR1 is SGHAT, CDR2 FQNNGV, per germline. The CDR3 runs 17 residues. The V call is TRBV11-2, the J call TRBJ2-2; 13 positions match TRBD2. The origin of this receptor is a man aged 18 to 30 in good health. Some clones in this sample may be carry-over from other donors' samples. Sequencing was performed on memory CD4+ T cells from PBMCs. Subset given: CD45RA-negative fraction. The DNA of the CDR3 is TGTGCCAGCAGCCCACCGCCGGGACTAGCGGGGCCCCGGGAGCTGTTTTTT. Translated: CASSPPPGLAGPRELFF.